The 18 T cell receptor beta chains below were found in one sample sequenced in a study of T cell responses to AZD1222 COVID-19 vaccine. TCRdb keeps only in-frame clones here, not all; method: immunoSEQ multiplex PCR. Altogether fewer than 40,000 clones are present, 88% being singletons, with the ten largest covering more than 20%. The starting material was peripheral blood, obtained 28 days after the second dose of the MenACWY control vaccine. The receptor source for this set is an adult who received the MenACWY meningococcal vaccine as a control.

CDR3 loop: CSASRRSNEQFF. The CDR3 DNA is TGCAGTGCTAGTCGGAGGTCCAATGAGCAGTTCTTC. The rearrangement links TRBV20-1 to TRBJ2-1; D may be TRBD2 (5 bases). The CDR3 extends over 12 amino acids. Trimming took off 3 bases at V and 6 bases at J, with 9 bases between the two ends. Germline values: CDR1 DFQATT, CDR2 SNEGSKA (reference sequence).

The chain couples TRBV27 to TRBJ2-5, with no clear D. CDR3 length: 14 amino acids. V was pared by 3 bases and J by 4 bases, with 12 bases between. Germline V gives CDR1 MNHEY, CDR2 SMNVEV (reference sequence). CDR3 protein: CASSFFRGSETQYF. The DNA of the CDR3 is TGTGCCAGCAGTTTCTTTCGCGGTTCAGAGACCCAGTACTTC.

This chain links TRBV27 with TRBJ2-7, with 7 bases that match TRBD2. Germline loops: CDR1 MNHEY, CDR2 SMNVEV (reference sequence). The trim removed 8 bases at V and 7 bases at J, leaving 5 bases unmatched. CDR3 length: 11 amino acids. CDR3 nucleotides: TGTGCCAGCCATCGGGGGGAGGAGCAGTACTTC. Amino acid sequence: CASHRGEEQYF.

The chain combines TRBV6-5 with TRBJ1-4, with D perhaps matching TRBD1 (5 bases). Germline-derived CDR1 and CDR2 are MNHEY and SVGAGI. This CDR3 is 14 amino acids long. V was shortened by 7 bases and J by 8 bases, with 17 bases between the two germline ends. CDR3 amino acids: CASTTAGTREKLFF. The CDR3 nucleotides read TGTGCCAGCACCACGGCAGGGACTAGGGAAAAACTGTTTTTT.

This clone was seen only a few times. The rearrangement links TRBV4-1 to TRBJ1-6; TRBD1 might be the D (5 bases). Germline V gene sequence: CDR1 MGHRA, CDR2 YSYEKL. The CDR3 runs 15 residues. Trimming cost V 0 bases and J 8 bases, with 11 bases left between them. CDR3 DNA: TGCGCCAGCAGCCAAGAAAGGGAGGGGTATTCACCCCTCCACTTT. This translates into CASSQEREGYSPLHF.

The chain links TRBV5-5 to TRBJ1-1; 9 bases are shared with TRBD1. This CDR3 comprises 16 residues. The germline CDR1 and CDR2 sequences are SGHKS and YYEKEE (reference sequence). Trimming took 5 bases from V and 0 from J; bases not matched to a gene: 8. This CDR3 is CASSPGTGLMNTEAFF. As DNA, the CDR3 is TGTGCCAGCAGTCCCGGGACAGGGCTCATGAACACTGAAGCTTTCTTT.

This chain links TRBV19 with TRBJ2-2; tentatively, D is TRBD1 or TRBD2 (5 bases each). CDR1 is LNHDA and CDR2 is SQIVND in the germline V gene (reference sequence). The V gene lost 6 bases and the J gene lost 1 base, with 9 bases spanning the gap. The CDR3 loop spans 14 amino acids. This chain's CDR3 is CASRGTVNTGELFF. The CDR3 coding sequence is TGTGCCAGTAGGGGGACGGTGAACACCGGGGAGCTGTTTTTT.

The chain combines TRBV25-1 with TRBJ1-5; D not resolved. V lost 4 bases and J lost 0, with 7 bases in between. The CDR3 covers 14 residues. The germline CDR1 and CDR2 sequences are MGHDK and SYGVNS. As DNA, the CDR3 is TGTGCCAGCAGTGCTGATTATAGCAATCAGCCCCAGCATTTT. Its protein is CASSADYSNQPQHF. The complete variable domain, with remaining parts taken from reference TRBV25-1 and TRBJ1-5, reads EADIYQTPRYLVIGTGKKITLECSQTMGHDKMYWYQQDPGMELHLIHYSYGVNSTEKGDLSSESTVSRIRTEHFPLTLESARPSHTSQYLCASSADYSNQPQHFGDGTRLSIL.

There are a few counts of this clone. At the DNA level, this CDR3 is encoded by other sequences in the same sample as well. The V gene is TRBV5-4, the J gene TRBJ2-7; D assignment may be TRBD1 or TRBD2 (5 bases each). Germline values: CDR1 SGHNT, CDR2 YYREEE (reference sequence). This CDR3 region has 13 residues. Trimming stripped 0 bases from V and 2 bases from J, with 6 bases between. The CDR3 region has the DNA TGTGCCAGCAGCTTGGGGGGACCCTACGAGCAGTACTTC. Translated, it gives CASSLGGPYEQYF.

The V gene is TRBV6-5, the J gene TRBJ2-5; D uncertain. V lost 7 bases and J lost 6, with 12 bases in between. The CDR3 is 12 residues long. Germline CDR1 MNHEY, CDR2 SVGAGI. The CDR3 is CASTGEFQTQYF. CDR3 coding DNA: TGTGCCAGCACCGGTGAATTCCAGACCCAGTACTTC.

V is TRBV7-9 and J is TRBJ1-2; no reliable D call. Germline V lookup: CDR1 SEHNR, CDR2 FQNEAQ (reference sequence). The CDR3 contains 14 residues. V gave up 2 bases and J gave up 7 bases, with 14 bases separating them. The CDR3 DNA reads TGTGCCAGCAGCTTATGGCCTGTACGGTTTGGCTACACCTTC. Translated, it gives CASSLWPVRFGYTF. The full variable domain, completed using reference TRBV7-9 and TRBJ1-2, is DTGVSQNPRHKITKRGQNVTFRCDPISEHNRLYWYRQTLGQGPEFLTYFQNEAQLEKSRLLSDRFSAERPKGSFSTLEIQRTEQGDSAMYLCASSLWPVRFGYTFGSGTRLTVV.

V gene TRBV28 combines with J gene TRBJ1-1, with 7 bases aligning to TRBD1. The V and J ends lost 8 bases and 4 bases, in that order; junction bases with no gene match: 16. CDR3 length: 16 amino acids. Looked up from germline, CDR1 is MDHEN and CDR2 is SYDVKM. DNA of the CDR3: TGTGCCAGCCCAAAGGGGACAGAAGATTCAGGCACTGAAGCTTTCTTT. Residues: CASPKGTEDSGTEAFF.

The chain uses TRBV4-1 and TRBJ2-2; 13 nucleotides match TRBD2. The length of the CDR3 is 16 residues. Germline lookup yields CDR1 MGHRA and CDR2 YSYEKL. The J segment lost 6 bases and the V segment lost 1 base, leaving 2 bases of the junction unmatched. In DNA form, the CDR3 reads TGCGCCAGCAGCCAAGGGGGACTAGCGGGATCCGGGGAGCTGTTTTTT. Amino acid sequence: CASSQGGLAGSGELFF.

The chain has TRBV5-5 and TRBJ2-7, with TRBD2 matching over 8 bases. V shed 5 bases and J 5 bases; nucleotides not matched to a gene: 12. This CDR3 is 15 amino acids long. The germline V gene encodes CDR1 SGHKS and CDR2 YYEKEE (reference sequence). The DNA of the CDR3 is TGTGCCAGCAGTACCCCCGGACTAGCTATCAACGAGCAGTACTTC. Its translation: CASSTPGLAINEQYF. The complete variable domain, with remaining parts taken from reference TRBV5-5 and TRBJ2-7, reads DAGVTQSPTHLIKTRGQQVTLRCSPISGHKSVSWYQQVLGQGPQFIFQYYEKEERGRGNFPDRFSARQFPNYSSELNVNALLLGDSALYLCASSTPGLAINEQYFGPGTRLTVT.

The rearrangement joins TRBV7-9 to TRBJ2-2; D gene ambiguous. The germline CDR1 and CDR2 sequences are SEHNR and FQNEAQ (reference sequence). The CDR3 length is 14 residues. V was shortened by 1 base and J by 7 bases, with 10 bases between the two germline ends. CDR3 nucleotide sequence: TGTGCCAGCAGCTTAGTGGGTCCCAGCGGGGAGCTGTTTTTT. The encoded protein is CASSLVGPSGELFF. Using reference TRBV7-9 and TRBJ2-2 for the parts outside the CDR3, the full variable domain is DTGVSQNPRHKITKRGQNVTFRCDPISEHNRLYWYRQTLGQGPEFLTYFQNEAQLEKSRLLSDRFSAERPKGSFSTLEIQRTEQGDSAMYLCASSLVGPSGELFFGEGSRLTVL.

The chain combines TRBV28 with TRBJ2-7; D remains ambiguous. The germline gives CDR1 MDHEN, CDR2 SYDVKM. Trimming cost V 1 base and J 3 bases, with 4 bases left between them. The CDR3 covers 12 residues. The DNA of the CDR3 is TGTGCCAGCAGTTTATTAGACTACGAGCAGTACTTC. As protein: CASSLLDYEQYF.

This clone was seen only a few times. This chain connects TRBV15 to TRBJ1-3, with a tentative D call TRBD1 (6 bases). CDR1 is LNHNV, CDR2 YYDKDF, per germline (reference sequence). The V end lost 1 base, the J end lost 5 bases, and 15 bases lay between the germline ends. This CDR3 has 16 residues. This CDR3 reads CATSRVLGTRRNTIYF. CDR3 nucleotide sequence: TGTGCCACCAGCAGAGTCCTAGGGACACGAAGAAACACCATATATTTT. Full variable domain (outside the CDR3, taken from reference TRBV15 and TRBJ1-3): DAMVIQNPRYQVTQFGKPVTLSCSQTLNHNVMYWYQQKSSQAPKLLFHYYDKDFNNEADTPDNFQSRRPNTSFCFLDIRSPGLGDTAMYLCATSRVLGTRRNTIYFGEGSWLTVV.

The V gene is TRBV6-2 or TRBV6-3, the J gene TRBJ1-1, with unresolved D. This CDR3 comprises 14 residues. Germline loops: CDR1 MNHEY, CDR2 SVGEGT. The V gene lost 6 bases and the J gene lost 0 bases, with 11 bases spanning the gap. CDR3 coding DNA: TGTGCCAGCAGCACAGAGAGAATGAACACTGAAGCTTTCTTT. Its translation: CASSTERMNTEAFF.